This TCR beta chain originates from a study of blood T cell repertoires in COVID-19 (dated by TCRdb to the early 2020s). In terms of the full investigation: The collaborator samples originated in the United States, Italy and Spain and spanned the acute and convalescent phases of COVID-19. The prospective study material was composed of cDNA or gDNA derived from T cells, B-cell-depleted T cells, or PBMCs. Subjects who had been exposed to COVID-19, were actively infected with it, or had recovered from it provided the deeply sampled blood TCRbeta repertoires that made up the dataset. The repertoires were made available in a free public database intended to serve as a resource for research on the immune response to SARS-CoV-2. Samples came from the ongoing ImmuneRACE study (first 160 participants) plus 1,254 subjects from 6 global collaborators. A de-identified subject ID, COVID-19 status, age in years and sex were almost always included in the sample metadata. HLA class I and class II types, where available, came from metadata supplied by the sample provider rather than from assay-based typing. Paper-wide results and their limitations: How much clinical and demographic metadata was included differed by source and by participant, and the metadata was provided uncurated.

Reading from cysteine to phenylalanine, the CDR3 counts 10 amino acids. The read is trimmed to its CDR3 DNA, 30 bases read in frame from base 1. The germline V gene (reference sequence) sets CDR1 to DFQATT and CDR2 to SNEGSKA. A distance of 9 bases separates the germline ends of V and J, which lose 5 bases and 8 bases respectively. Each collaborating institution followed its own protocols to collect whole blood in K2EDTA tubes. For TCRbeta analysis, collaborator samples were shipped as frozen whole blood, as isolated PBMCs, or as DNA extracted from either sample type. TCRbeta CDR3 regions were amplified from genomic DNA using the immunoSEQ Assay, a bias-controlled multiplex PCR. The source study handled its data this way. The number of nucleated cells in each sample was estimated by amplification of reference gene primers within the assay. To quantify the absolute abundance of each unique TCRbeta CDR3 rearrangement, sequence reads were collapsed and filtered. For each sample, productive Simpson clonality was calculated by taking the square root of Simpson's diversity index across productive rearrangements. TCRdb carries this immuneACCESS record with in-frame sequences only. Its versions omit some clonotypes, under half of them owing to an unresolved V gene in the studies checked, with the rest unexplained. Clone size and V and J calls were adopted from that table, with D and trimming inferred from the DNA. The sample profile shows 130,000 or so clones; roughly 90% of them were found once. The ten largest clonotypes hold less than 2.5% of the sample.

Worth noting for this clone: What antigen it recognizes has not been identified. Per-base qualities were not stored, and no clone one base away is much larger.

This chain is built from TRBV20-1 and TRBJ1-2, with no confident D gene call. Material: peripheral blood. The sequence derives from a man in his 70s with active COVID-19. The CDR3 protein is CSARDEGYTF. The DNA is TGCAGTGCTCGGGATGAAGGCTACACCTTC.